A single sample gave rise to the 21 T cell receptor beta chains below, sequenced in a study of beta chain features in type 1 diabetes (dated by TCRdb to 2016 to 2019). Library creation used the immunoSEQ multiplex PCR assay. The entire amount of isolated RNA was reverse transcribed using the High Capacity cDNA Reverse Transcription Kit, so the sequenced TCRB transcripts were expressed ones. Imported from immuneACCESS, the table was reduced by TCRdb to in-frame sequences with V and J called. These copies leave out some clones; in studies compared against another copy, an unresolved V gene accounts for under half, and the cause of the remainder is not known. This sample comprises some 220,000 clones, approximately 11% of them detected only once. 1% to 1.5% of the sample is held by the ten biggest clonotypes. Sequencing was carried out using central memory CD4+ T cells from blood. The receptors shown here come from a man aged 18 to 29 in good health.

The rearrangement links TRBV13 to TRBJ2-3; perhaps TRBD1 as D (5 bases). This CDR3 has 15 residues. CDR1 is PRHDT and CDR2 is FYEKMQ in the germline V gene (reference sequence). V gave up 2 bases and J gave up 3 bases, with 12 bases separating them. CDR3 loop: CASSLQGLRTDTQYF. CDR3 nucleotide sequence: TGTGCCAGCAGCTTACAGGGCTTGAGAACAGATACGCAGTATTTT.

V gene TRBV28 combines with J gene TRBJ1-1; TRBD1 agrees at 9 bases. V shed 6 bases, J shed 5 bases, and the junction held 1 base outside the gene matches. The CDR3 is made up of 12 amino acids. The germline V gene has CDR1 MDHEN and CDR2 SYDVKM. CDR3 sequence reads: CASRTGGTEAFF. Written as DNA, the CDR3 is TGTGCCAGCAGGACAGGGGGGACTGAAGCTTTCTTT.

This clone was counted ten times or more. The V call is TRBV30, the J call TRBJ2-1; the match to TRBD2 covers 10 bases. CDR1 GTSNPN and CDR2 SVGIG come from the germline V gene (reference sequence). The V gene end was trimmed by 8 bases and the J gene end by 4 bases; junction bases not matched to a gene: 5. There are 13 residues in the CDR3. The CDR3 reads CAGEREGYNEQFF. The CDR3 nucleotides read TGTGCCGGAGAGCGGGAGGGTTACAATGAGCAGTTCTTC.

This clone was detected a few times. The chain joins TRBV4-1 to TRBJ2-1; TRBD2 is a possible D gene (5 bases). The germline V and J ends were trimmed by 1 base and 3 bases, with 19 bases remaining between them. This CDR3 has 18 amino acids. CDR1 and CDR2 from the germline V gene are MGHRA and YSYEKL. The CDR3 protein is CASSQGSVVGDHYNEQFF. CDR3 nucleotide sequence: TGCGCCAGCAGCCAAGGAAGTGTGGTGGGAGATCACTACAATGAGCAGTTCTTC.

This clone occurred a few times. This sequence joins TRBV4-1 and TRBJ1-4, with TRBD1 identical over 7 bases. Trimming at V came to 5 bases and at J to 5 bases, leaving 8 bases not matched to a gene. Germline V gene sequence: CDR1 MGHRA, CDR2 YSYEKL. The CDR3 length is 15 residues. The CDR3 spells CASSSAGGANEKLFF. In DNA form, the CDR3 reads TGCGCCAGCAGCTCTGCAGGGGGAGCGAATGAAAAACTGTTTTTT.

This clone showed up just a few times. The chain has TRBV4-1 and TRBJ2-5; no clear D. Trimming took 6 bases from V and 5 from J, leaving 13 bases between them. CDR3 size: 13 residues. Germline CDR1 MGHRA, CDR2 YSYEKL. In DNA form, the CDR3 reads TGCGCCAGCAGTCGGATCGCTTCGGAGACCCAGTACTTC. Protein product: CASSRIASETQYF.

The rearrangement uses TRBV30 and TRBJ1-1; TRBD1 matches 7 bases. Trimming at V came to 7 bases and at J to 1 base, leaving 6 bases not matched to a gene. Germline V gene data show CDR1 as GTSNPN and CDR2 as SVGIG (reference sequence). The CDR3 spans 13 residues. The CDR3 coding sequence is TGTGCCTACAGGGGTTGGGAGAACACTGAAGCTTTCTTT. Translating gives CAYRGWENTEAFF.

This clone has only a few counts. The genes are TRBV2 and TRBJ2-3; TRBD2 matches 11 bases. The germline CDR1 and CDR2 sequences are SNHLY and FYNNEI. This CDR3 contains 14 residues. Unmatched junction bases numbered 6, after V lost 10 bases and J lost 3 bases. The CDR3 DNA is TGTGCCACTCAACTAGCGGGAGTAACAGATACGCAGTATTTT. Protein product: CATQLAGVTDTQYF.

The gene calls are TRBV5-6 and TRBJ1-1; weak D call: TRBD1 (6 bases). Trimming left V 1 base short and J 3 bases short, with 16 bases between. The CDR3 totals 16 residues. The germline V gene encodes CDR1 SGHDT and CDR2 YYEEEE. CDR3 sequence reads: CASSLSHRALDTEAFF. In nucleotides, the CDR3 is TGTGCCAGCAGCTTGTCTCACAGGGCCCTGGACACTGAAGCTTTCTTT.

For this clone: This CDR3 is also generated by other DNA sequences in the sample. This rearrangement joins TRBV5-1 to TRBJ2-7, with 7 bases matching TRBD2. Trimming removed 4 bases from V and 2 bases from J; junction bases left unmatched: 12. The CDR3 has 16 amino acids. Germline assignment: CDR1 SGHRS and CDR2 YFSETQ. CDR3 region: CASSRGGSRITYEQYF. CDR3 DNA sequence: TGCGCCAGCAGCCGCGGGGGTAGTAGGATAACCTACGAGCAGTACTTC.

This clone was detected a few times. The rearrangement joins TRBV7-8 to TRBJ2-2; a possible D gene is TRBD2 (6 bases). Germline values: CDR1 SGHVS, CDR2 FQNEAQ. This CDR3 contains 14 residues. V gave up 1 base and J gave up 6 bases, with 9 bases separating them. CDR3 residues: CASSLGRGSGELFF. CDR3 nucleotide sequence: TGTGCCAGCAGCTTAGGGAGGGGTTCCGGGGAGCTGTTTTTT. The complete variable domain, with remaining parts taken from reference TRBV7-8 and TRBJ2-2, reads GAGVSQSPRYKVAKRGQDVALRCDPISGHVSLFWYQQALGQGPEFLTYFQNEAQLDKSGLPSDRFFAERPEGSVSTLKIQRTQQEDSAVYLCASSLGRGSGELFFGEGSRLTVL.

V gene TRBV5-6 combines with J gene TRBJ2-3; 10 bases line up with TRBD2. After removal of 5 bases from V and 11 bases from J, the junction contained 8 bases not matched to a gene. The CDR3 sequence is 13 residues long. Germline CDR1 SGHDT, CDR2 YYEEEE. The CDR3 nucleotides read TGTGCCAGCAGTTTCGAAGCGGGAGGGAAGCAGTATTTT. Translating it yields CASSFEAGGKQYF.

There are a few counts of this clone. The rearrangement links TRBV27 to TRBJ2-5; 9 bases line up with TRBD1. Germline loops: CDR1 MNHEY, CDR2 SMNVEV (reference sequence). This CDR3 comprises 14 residues. Trimming at V came to 5 bases and at J to 4 bases, leaving 5 bases not matched to a gene. CDR3 DNA sequence: TGTGCCAGCAGTCTACAGGGGGCTCTAGAGACCCAGTACTTC. Translating it yields CASSLQGALETQYF.

This clone was detected a few times. The V and J genes are TRBV5-4 and TRBJ2-4; a weak D match, TRBD1 (7 bases). Per germline, CDR1 SGHNT and CDR2 YYREEE (reference sequence). Trimming left V 4 bases short and J 5 bases short, with 19 bases between. CDR3 size: 16 residues. The CDR3 region is CASSDILQGRQNIQYF. In nucleotides, the CDR3 is TGTGCCAGCAGCGACATCCTACAGGGGAGGCAAAACATTCAGTACTTC.

This clone was counted between two and nine times. The gene calls are TRBV5-1 and TRBJ2-7; unclear D gene. V lost 2 bases and J 3 bases, leaving 9 bases between the germline ends. The CDR3 extends over 13 amino acids. Germline V gene data show CDR1 as SGHRS and CDR2 as YFSETQ. The CDR3 DNA follows: TGCGCCAGCAGCTTTTCGGGCGGCTACGAGCAGTACTTC. Protein sequence: CASSFSGGYEQYF. Full variable domain (remainder filled in from reference TRBV5-1 and TRBJ2-7): KAGVTQTPRYLIKTRGQQVTLSCSPISGHRSVSWYQQTPGQGLQFLFEYFSETQRNKGNFPGRFSGRQFSNSRSEMNVSTLELGDSALYLCASSFSGGYEQYFGPGTRLTVT.

This clone was observed a handful of times. The CDR3 spells CAWVSGPAVYGYTF. The CDR3, as DNA: TGTGCCTGGGTATCCGGACCGGCGGTCTATGGCTACACCTTC. The chain recombines TRBV30 with TRBJ1-2; D not certain. This CDR3 has 14 amino acids. V shed 5 bases and J shed 4 bases, with 17 bases lying between them. Germline V CDR1 and CDR2: GTSNPN, SVGIG (reference sequence).

V and J are TRBV7-2 and TRBJ2-7, with TRBD2 matching 8 bases. V was clipped by 1 base and J by 3 bases; unmatched bases: 5. The germline gives CDR1 SGHTA, CDR2 FQGNSA. The CDR3 is 15 residues long. The CDR3 loop reads CASSLVLAGNYEQYF. CDR3 DNA sequence: TGTGCCAGCAGCTTAGTTTTAGCGGGGAACTACGAGCAGTACTTC.

This clone was detected only a few times. V usage is TRBV30 and J usage is TRBJ1-3; no clear D. Germline V lookup: CDR1 GTSNPN, CDR2 SVGIG (reference sequence). V lost 3 bases, J lost 2 bases, and 14 bases lay in between. The CDR3 runs 15 residues. For the CDR3, the DNA is TGTGCCTGGAGGGGCGGCAGGAATGCTGGAAACACCATATATTTT. Translated, it gives CAWRGGRNAGNTIYF.

A few counts support this clone. V is TRBV7-2 and J is TRBJ2-2; 7 bases align to TRBD2. The CDR3 totals 16 residues. In germline, CDR1 is SGHTA, CDR2 FQGNSA. The junction had 7 bases not matched to a gene; V was cut back by 1 base and J by 5 bases. Here the CDR3 reads CASSLGLPGGTGELFF. CDR3 sequence (DNA): TGTGCCAGCAGCTTAGGGCTCCCCGGGGGGACCGGGGAGCTGTTTTTT.

This chain connects TRBV2 to TRBJ2-3; a possible D gene is TRBD1 (6 bases). With 7 bases removed from V and 2 bases from J, the gap between germline ends came to 13 bases. CDR3 size: 14 residues. Germline V CDR1 and CDR2: SNHLY, FYNNEI. This CDR3 reads CASTGTLNTDTQYF. CDR3 coding DNA: TGTGCCAGCACCGGGACACTAAACACAGATACGCAGTATTTT.

This clone was detected a few times. This rearrangement joins TRBV7-2 to TRBJ1-2; tentative D call: TRBD1 (5 bases). Trimming shortened V by 1 base and J by 4 bases, and 13 bases separated the two germline ends. In germline, CDR1 is SGHTA, CDR2 FQGNSA. The CDR3 runs to 15 residues. Here the CDR3 reads CASSLGRDRVYGYTF. For the CDR3, the DNA is TGTGCCAGCAGCTTAGGACGGGACCGAGTCTATGGCTACACCTTC.